This TCR beta chain was retrieved from a study of T cells in localized non-small cell lung cancer. Findings and caveats of the study: Sequencing, confined to only one tumor region, leaves heterogeneity possible. A median approximately 60 of the top 100 tumor clones appeared in adjacent lung. The highest T cell clonality was in uninvolved adjacent lung, above tumor. Patients showing higher blood T cell density tended to see longer overall survival.

Clones were sequenced by immunoSEQ multiplex PCR, and TCRdb holds only the in-frame ones, with some missing. The table includes about 34,000 clones, roughly 93% detected once. Losses at the gene ends were 8 bases for V and 7 bases for J; bases not matched to a gene: 7. The length of the CDR3 is 15 residues. Germline V gene data show CDR1 as MNHNS and CDR2 as SASEGT. Note on this clone: Its antigen is not identified.

The clonotype originates from an older female donor with stage I lung adenocarcinoma. V usage is TRBV6-1 and J usage is TRBJ2-1; 14 bases fit TRBD2. The sample in question was peripheral blood, obtained before any cancer treatment. The CDR3 region has the DNA TGTGCCAGCGAGGGTGGACTAGCGGGAGGAAATGAGCAGTTCTTC. Translation: CASEGGLAGGNEQFF.